Listed here is a single TCR beta chain. The data were obtained in a study of blood T cell repertoires in COVID-19. Overall study context: Collection of acute and convalescent COVID-19 samples took place in the United States, Italy and Spain. T cells, B-cell-depleted T cells, or PBMCs provided the cDNA or gDNA that served as material.

Authors' data handling: Estimates of nucleated cell counts were drawn from the amplification of reference gene primers. Profiling relied on immunoSEQ multiplex PCR, and the TCRdb table lists in-frame clones only, not all of them. For V, J and clone size, that table is used; D and trimming come from the DNA. The sample holds about 140,000 clones, about 80% seen once. Material: peripheral blood. This TCR was sampled from a man aged 70-80 years who had recovered from COVID-19.

CDR3 sequence (DNA): TGTGCCAGCAGCCGGTCGAACAGGGGGCAAAATCAGCCCCAGCATTTT. Its translation is CASSRSNRGQNQPQHF. This chain uses TRBV5-6 with TRBJ1-5; 9 positions agree with TRBD1. CDR3 length equals 16 residues. In germline, CDR1 is SGHDT, CDR2 YYEEEE. With 4 bases clipped from V and 4 bases from J, the junction kept 9 bases outside the gene matches.